The 31 T cell receptor beta chains below all came from one sample that was sequenced in a study of sequential checkpoint blockade in melanoma. TCRdb keeps only in-frame clones here, not all; method: immunoSEQ multiplex PCR. This table holds roughly 9,800 clones, 76% found once. Treatment noted: randomized to nivolumab then ipilimumab (arm A) or the reverse (arm B). Material: CD8+ T cells sorted from blood (inferred from file names), obtained from a patient given nivolumab and ipilimumab in sequence. The receptors originated from a human donor with melanoma.

The V gene is TRBV4-3, the J gene TRBJ1-6; D may be TRBD1 (6 bases). The CDR3 covers 15 residues. V was shortened by 3 bases and J by 2 bases, with 8 bases between the two germline ends. Per germline, CDR1 LGHNA and CDR2 YSLEER. Written as DNA, the CDR3 is TGCGCCAGCAGCCAGGCAGGGGCCTATAATTCACCCCTCCACTTT. Its protein is CASSQAGAYNSPLHF.

This clone was seen only a few times. This chain links TRBV15 with TRBJ2-7; tentatively, D is TRBD2 (5 bases). This CDR3 spans 15 amino acids. Trimming left V 0 bases short and J 6 bases short, with 15 bases between. CDR1 is LNHNV, CDR2 YYDKDF, per germline (reference sequence). The CDR3 sequence: CATSRDLAGVFEQYF. DNA of the CDR3: TGTGCCACCAGCAGAGATTTGGCCGGGGTTTTCGAGCAGTACTTC.

This chain connects TRBV7-8 to TRBJ2-7; 9 bases align to TRBD2. The CDR3 is 15 amino acids. With 3 bases clipped from V and 0 bases from J, the junction kept 3 bases outside the gene matches. Germline CDR1 SGHVS, CDR2 FQNEAQ. CDR3 coding DNA: TGTGCCAGCAGCTTCAGCGGGGGGTCCTCCTACGAGCAGTACTTC. Protein product: CASSFSGGSSYEQYF.

The rearrangement links TRBV6-5 to TRBJ1-1; the match to TRBD1 covers 9 bases. Per germline, CDR1 MNHEY and CDR2 SVGAGI. V shed 4 bases, J shed 5 bases, and the junction held 11 bases outside the gene matches. The CDR3 loop spans 16 amino acids. As DNA, the CDR3 is TGTGCCAGCAGTTTCACCGGGACAGGGAAGTTTACTGAAGCTTTCTTT. Its protein is CASSFTGTGKFTEAFF.

The chain links TRBV10-3 to TRBJ1-4; D gene unclear. Trimming shortened V by 2 bases and J by 6 bases, and 7 bases separated the two germline ends. This CDR3 has 13 amino acids. Germline V gene data show CDR1 as ENHRY and CDR2 as SYGVKD. CDR3 nucleotide sequence: TGTGCCATCAGTGAGGTCAGTGATGAAAAACTGTTTTTT. Translating it yields CAISEVSDEKLFF.

The chain has TRBV7-9 and TRBJ1-3; no clear D gene. This CDR3 contains 14 residues. Germline CDR1 SEHNR, CDR2 FQNEAQ (reference sequence). Trimming took 3 bases from V and 0 from J, leaving 6 bases between them. The CDR3 DNA reads TGTGCCAGCAGCTTTCCCGGCTCTGGAAACACCATATATTTT. It encodes CASSFPGSGNTIYF.

The V gene is TRBV6-6, the J gene TRBJ1-3; D is undetermined. Germline V gene data show CDR1 as MNHNY and CDR2 as SVGAGI (reference sequence). Trimming shortened V by 2 bases and J by 0 bases, and 8 bases separated the two germline ends. CDR3 length: 15 residues. Here the CDR3 DNA reads TGTGCCAGCAGTTACGTCGGAGGCTCTGGAAACACCATATATTTT. This sequence encodes CASSYVGGSGNTIYF.

The rearrangement links TRBV27 to TRBJ2-7, with TRBD1 matching over 7 bases. The germline V gene encodes CDR1 MNHEY and CDR2 SMNVEV (reference sequence). The CDR3 has 14 amino acids. V shed 5 bases, J shed 6 bases, and the junction held 10 bases outside the gene matches. The CDR3 nucleotides read TGTGCCAGCAGTCCCTCCCCGACAGGGATCGAGCAGTACTTC. It yields the protein CASSPSPTGIEQYF.

The chain employs TRBV5-1 and TRBJ1-5; maybe TRBD1 (5 bases). The V gene's germline CDR1 is SGHRS and CDR2 YFSETQ. The CDR3 sequence is 19 residues long. The ends were cut back, 0 bases at V and 0 bases at J, with 19 bases in the middle. CDR3: CASSLGDYADGDSNQPQHF. DNA of the CDR3: TGCGCCAGCAGCTTGGGGGACTACGCGGACGGTGATAGCAATCAGCCCCAGCATTTT.

This clone was observed a handful of times. The chain links TRBV7-8 to TRBJ2-7; 11 positions match TRBD1. Trimming removed 3 bases from V and 3 bases from J; junction bases left unmatched: 1. This CDR3 region has 14 residues. Germline-derived CDR1 and CDR2 are SGHVS and FQNEAQ. CDR3 in DNA: TGTGCCAGCAGCTTGGGACAGGGGGACTACGAGCAGTACTTC. Protein sequence: CASSLGQGDYEQYF.

This clone was picked up one time. The chain uses TRBV11-2 and TRBJ2-7; possibly TRBD1 for D (5 bases). Germline CDR1 and CDR2: SGHAT and FQNNGV. V gave up 5 bases and J gave up 8 bases, with 13 bases separating them. This CDR3 has 12 residues. The DNA for the CDR3 is TGTGCCAGCAGCCCTGATGCGGACAAGCAGTACTTC. Residues: CASSPDADKQYF.

This chain links TRBV4-3 with TRBJ2-2; 13 positions match TRBD2. CDR3 length: 16 amino acids. Trimming removed 4 bases from V and 9 bases from J; junction bases left unmatched: 8. Germline V CDR1 and CDR2: LGHNA, YSLEER. Written as DNA, the CDR3 is TGCGCCAGCAGCCTCACTAGCGGGGGGGGCGGGAGGGAGCTGTTTTTT. This sequence encodes CASSLTSGGGGRELFF.

The chain joins TRBV29-1 to TRBJ2-1, with 8 bases lining up with TRBD2. The CDR3 has 16 amino acids. Germline V lookup: CDR1 SQVTM, CDR2 ANQGSEA. Trimming cost V 4 bases and J 7 bases; bases outside gene matches: 15. The CDR3 coding sequence is TGCAGCGTTGGAGGGAGGGGAAGCGGGGGAGATAATGAGCAGTTCTTC. Its translation is CSVGGRGSGGDNEQFF.

This clone was picked up a small number of times. The V gene is TRBV4-3, the J gene TRBJ2-7; 8 nucleotides agree with TRBD2. CDR3 size: 16 residues. Germline CDR1 and CDR2: LGHNA and YSLEER. The V gene end was trimmed by 1 base and the J gene end by 3 bases; junction bases not matched to a gene: 8. The CDR3 region has the DNA TGCGCCAGCAGCCAAGGGGTTAGCGGGGACCTCTACGAGCAGTACTTC. This gives the protein CASSQGVSGDLYEQYF.

J is TRBJ2-1 and V is TRBV4-3, with D perhaps matching TRBD2 (6 bases). Germline CDR1 is LGHNA and CDR2 is YSLEER. V was trimmed by 1 base and J by 0 bases, leaving 13 bases between them. This CDR3 comprises 17 residues. The CDR3 region has the DNA TGCGCCAGCAGCCAAGCTGGGGGGTATTCCTCCTACAATGAGCAGTTCTTC. It is translated as CASSQAGGYSSYNEQFF.

The rearrangement uses TRBV5-4 and TRBJ1-2; 9 positions match TRBD1. The V and J ends lost 4 bases and 8 bases, in that order; junction bases with no gene match: 12. The CDR3 is 15 residues long. Germline lookup yields CDR1 SGHNT and CDR2 YYREEE (reference sequence). CDR3 loop: CASSLEGQGIWGYTF. The CDR3 DNA reads as TGTGCCAGCAGCCTCGAGGGACAGGGAATCTGGGGCTACACCTTC.

This chain uses TRBV9 with TRBJ1-4; 7 bases map to TRBD1. CDR1 and CDR2 from the germline V gene are SGDLS and YYNGEE. The CDR3 runs 16 residues. V was clipped by 4 bases and J by 4 bases; unmatched bases: 10. This chain's CDR3 is CASSKEDRRINEKLFF. DNA of the CDR3: TGTGCCAGCAGCAAAGAGGACAGGAGAATTAATGAAAAACTGTTTTTT.

The chain couples TRBV14 to TRBJ2-7; 8 bases are a match to TRBD1. This CDR3 is 15 amino acids long. V shed 6 bases, J shed 0 bases, and the junction held 7 bases outside the gene matches. CDR1 is SGHDN, CDR2 FVKESK, per germline. The CDR3 reads CASSPWTGSSYEQYF. The CDR3 DNA reads TGTGCCAGCAGTCCGTGGACAGGGAGCTCCTACGAGCAGTACTTC.

This clone was recorded once. The V and J genes are TRBV19 and TRBJ1-4; a possible D gene is TRBD1 (6 bases). With 3 bases removed from V and 5 bases from J, the gap between germline ends came to 10 bases. Looked up from germline, CDR1 is LNHDA and CDR2 is SQIVND (reference sequence). The CDR3 has 14 residues. This chain's CDR3 is CASSIGQINEKLFF. CDR3 bases: TGTGCCAGTAGTATTGGACAGATAAATGAAAAACTGTTTTTT.

The gene calls are TRBV6-6 and TRBJ1-5; D unresolved. The CDR3 has 14 residues. Between the trimmed V and J ends, which lost 5 bases and 0 bases, there was a span of 8 bases. Germline CDR1 and CDR2: MNHNY and SVGAGI (reference sequence). The CDR3 is CASSLTISNQPQHF. Written as DNA, the CDR3 is TGTGCCAGCAGTCTGACAATTAGCAATCAGCCCCAGCATTTT.

The chain recombines TRBV5-1 with TRBJ2-7, with 13 positions matching TRBD2. The junction had 2 bases not matched to a gene; V was cut back by 0 bases and J by 5 bases. Germline loops: CDR1 SGHRS, CDR2 YFSETQ. The CDR3 is 15 residues long. In DNA, the CDR3 is TGCGCCAGCAGCTTGGAACTAGCGGGGGGGGACGAGCAGTACTTC. As protein: CASSLELAGGDEQYF.

J is TRBJ1-3 and V is TRBV27; 7 bases agree with TRBD1. The CDR3 sequence is 16 residues long. After removal of 0 bases from V and 4 bases from J, the junction contained 6 bases not matched to a gene. Germline V CDR1 and CDR2: MNHEY, SMNVEV (reference sequence). CDR3 DNA sequence: TGTGCCAGCAGTTTATCGTTAGGGGGCGCCGGAAACACCATATATTTT. Translated, it gives CASSLSLGGAGNTIYF.

The chain links TRBV7-9 to TRBJ1-1; D perhaps matches TRBD1 (6 bases). The germline gives CDR1 SEHNR, CDR2 FQNEAQ (reference sequence). The CDR3 is made up of 16 amino acids. The ends were cut back, 2 bases at V and 3 bases at J, with 16 bases in the middle. This CDR3 reads CASSLNGGGGYTEAFF. CDR3 bases: TGTGCCAGCAGCTTAAACGGGGGAGGGGGATACACTGAAGCTTTCTTT.

The chain combines TRBV7-9 with TRBJ1-2; 7 nucleotides match TRBD1. CDR1 is SEHNR and CDR2 is FQNEAQ in the germline V gene (reference sequence). The J segment lost 8 bases and the V segment lost 5 bases, leaving 8 bases of the junction unmatched. This CDR3 has 13 residues. CDR3 DNA sequence: TGTGCCAGCAGCCCAGACAGGGTGGGAGGCTACACCTTC. Translated, it gives CASSPDRVGGYTF.

This clone has more than one count but fewer than ten. The chain employs TRBV27 and TRBJ1-5, with a weak D call TRBD1 (6 bases). This CDR3 has 11 residues. CDR1 is MNHEY, CDR2 SMNVEV, per germline (reference sequence). V was pared by 10 bases and J by 2 bases, with 6 bases between. DNA for the CDR3: TGTGCCACAGGGGGCAATCAGCCCCAGCATTTT. It codes for CATGGNQPQHF.

This chain links TRBV29-1 with TRBJ1-2; 7 bases line up with TRBD1. CDR3 length: 11 amino acids. The germline gives CDR1 SQVTM, CDR2 ANQGSEA. V lost 7 bases, J lost 7 bases, and 6 bases stayed unmatched. The CDR3 is CSDEGGLGYTF. CDR3 DNA: TGCAGCGACGAAGGGGGCCTTGGCTACACCTTC.

V gene TRBV27 combines with J gene TRBJ1-4; D might be TRBD1 (6 bases). Germline values: CDR1 MNHEY, CDR2 SMNVEV (reference sequence). Trimming removed 6 bases from V and 8 bases from J, with 19 bases in between. This CDR3 region has 15 residues. As DNA, the CDR3 is TGTGCCAGCAGGCCCCAACAGGGTAGTGGGGAAAAACTGTTTTTT. Protein: CASRPQQGSGEKLFF.

This clone has just a few counts. This chain uses TRBV19 with TRBJ1-2; 7 nucleotides line up with TRBD1. The CDR3 length is 14 residues. Germline V gives CDR1 LNHDA, CDR2 SQIVND (reference sequence). The junction had 7 bases not matched to a gene; V was cut back by 6 bases and J by 3 bases. CDR3 nucleotides: TGTGCCAGTAGCCACCGGGACAGTTACTATGGCTACACCTTC. Translation: CASSHRDSYYGYTF.

This clone ranks as medium-sized (0.01 to 0.1%). This rearrangement joins TRBV5-1 to TRBJ1-1; 8 nucleotides agree with TRBD1. CDR3 length: 14 amino acids. Trimming at V came to 3 bases and at J to 6 bases, leaving 7 bases not matched to a gene. Looked up from germline, CDR1 is SGHRS and CDR2 is YFSETQ. CDR3 sequence: CASSYDRGVAEAFF. The DNA for the CDR3 is TGCGCCAGCAGCTACGACAGGGGCGTCGCTGAAGCTTTCTTT.

The V gene is TRBV19, the J gene TRBJ2-4, with TRBD2 matching 7 bases. V lost 3 bases to trimming and J lost 1 base; unmatched junction nucleotides: 3. This CDR3 has 15 amino acids. Germline loops: CDR1 LNHDA, CDR2 SQIVND (reference sequence). CDR3 amino acids: CASSIKGGAKNIQYF. The CDR3 nucleotides are TGTGCCAGTAGTATTAAGGGAGGGGCCAAAAACATTCAGTACTTC. Combining the CDR3 with reference TRBV19 and TRBJ2-4 gives the whole variable domain DGGITQSPKYLFRKEGQNVTLSCEQNLNHDAMYWYRQDPGQGLRLIYYSQIVNDFQKGDIAEGYSVSREKKESFPLTVTSAQKNPTAFYLCASSIKGGAKNIQYFGAGTRLSVL.

This clone appeared a single time. This chain connects TRBV11-2 to TRBJ1-4, with D unclear. Germline V CDR1 and CDR2: SGHAT, FQNNGV. Trimming took off 5 bases at V and 8 bases at J, with 9 bases between the two ends. The CDR3 runs 12 residues. CDR3 DNA: TGTGCCAGCAGCGCAACGGTGGAAAAACTGTTTTTT. Translating it yields CASSATVEKLFF.